These 19 T cell receptor beta chains were all obtained from the same sample, sequenced in a study of technical replicates of blood from a handful of donors. Produced via immunoSEQ multiplex PCR; TCRdb's table is partial and in-frame only. The sample shows 60,000 to 90,000 clones, around 97% of them seen only once. Input material: T cells isolated from PBMCs. The receptors here all came from a human donor in good health.

This clone was detected once. The chain employs TRBV20-1 and TRBJ2-7; 7 positions agree with TRBD1. This CDR3 region has 11 residues. Germline V gene data show CDR1 as DFQATT and CDR2 as SNEGSKA (reference sequence). V gave up 6 bases and J gave up 4 bases; unmatched junction bases: 3. Here the CDR3 DNA reads TGCAGTGCAAACAGGGGTTACGAGCAGTACTTC. This gives the protein CSANRGYEQYF.

CDR3 sequence (DNA): TGTGCCAGCAGCTTAGGACAGAACACTGAAGCTTTCTTT. Translation: CASSLGQNTEAFF. The genes are TRBV7-9 and TRBJ1-1, with D unresolved. Germline CDR1 and CDR2: SEHNR and FQNEAQ (reference sequence). Trimming removed 1 base at V and 1 base at J, with 4 bases between. The CDR3 totals 13 residues.

This chain uses TRBV5-1 with TRBJ2-1; the match to TRBD2 covers 11 bases. Germline V gives CDR1 SGHRS, CDR2 YFSETQ. V lost 2 bases, J lost 7 bases, and 5 bases stayed unmatched. This CDR3 is built from 15 residues. DNA of the CDR3: TGCGCCAGCAGCTTATTAGCGGGGGGGCAGAATGAGCAGTTCTTC. It codes for CASSLLAGGQNEQFF.

This clone was seen just once. The chain employs TRBV11-2 and TRBJ2-7; D not certain. Trimming took off 0 bases at V and 3 bases at J, with 6 bases between the two ends. The V gene's germline CDR1 is SGHAT and CDR2 FQNNGV. This CDR3 region has 13 residues. This CDR3 reads CASSLDWLYEQYF. CDR3 nucleotides: TGTGCCAGCAGCTTAGACTGGCTCTACGAGCAGTACTTC.

V gene TRBV5-4 combines with J gene TRBJ2-5; weak D call: TRBD2 (7 bases). Trimming took off 2 bases at V and 0 bases at J, with 14 bases between the two ends. The CDR3 is 16 residues long. Looked up from germline, CDR1 is SGHNT and CDR2 is YYREEE (reference sequence). CDR3 DNA sequence: TGTGCCAGCAGCTTTATAGGGGGGGGGCACCAAGAGACCCAGTACTTC. It specifies CASSFIGGGHQETQYF.

The rearrangement uses TRBV6-5 and TRBJ1-3; 7 nucleotides agree with TRBD1. CDR3 length: 16 residues. CDR1 and CDR2 (germline): MNHEY, SVGAGI. Trimming at V came to 1 base and at J to 0 bases, leaving 3 bases not matched to a gene. The CDR3 coding sequence is TGTGCCAGCAGTTACTGGACAGGAGCCTCTGGAAACACCATATATTTT. Translation gives CASSYWTGASGNTIYF.

The genes are TRBV7-9 and TRBJ2-1; possible D gene TRBD2, 6 bases. Germline lookup yields CDR1 SEHNR and CDR2 FQNEAQ (reference sequence). The V gene lost 8 bases and the J gene lost 8 bases, with 16 bases spanning the gap. CDR3 length: 13 amino acids. CDR3 region: CASWRGDLDEQFF. The DNA for the CDR3 is TGTGCCAGCTGGAGGGGCGACTTGGATGAGCAGTTCTTC.

The chain links TRBV29-1 to TRBJ2-5; D might be TRBD2 (8 bases). V was clipped by 6 bases and J by 3 bases, with 17 bases between them. The CDR3 is 14 amino acids. Germline CDR1 SQVTM, CDR2 ANQGSEA. The CDR3 coding sequence is TGCAGCGTCGAGCGGGGGACAGTAGAAGAGACCCAGTACTTC. This translates into CSVERGTVEETQYF.

The chain employs TRBV7-9 and TRBJ1-2, with D possibly TRBD1 on 6 matching bases. The CDR3 runs to 13 residues. Germline V gives CDR1 SEHNR, CDR2 FQNEAQ (reference sequence). The V end lost 1 base, the J end lost 4 bases, and 7 bases lay between the germline ends. In DNA form, the CDR3 reads TGTGCCAGCAGCTTAGGGACAGCCTATGGCTACACCTTC. Encoded protein: CASSLGTAYGYTF.

The chain combines TRBV6-1 with TRBJ2-3; TRBD2 agrees at 10 bases. The junction had 5 bases not matched to a gene; V was cut back by 5 bases and J by 3 bases. CDR1 and CDR2 from the germline V gene are MNHNS and SASEGT. This CDR3 has 15 amino acids. CDR3 DNA sequence: TGTGCCAGCAGTCCCACTAGCGGGGTAACAGATACGCAGTATTTT. This gives the protein CASSPTSGVTDTQYF.

The rearrangement joins TRBV4-1 to TRBJ2-1, with TRBD2 matching over 7 bases. The germline CDR1 and CDR2 sequences are MGHRA and YSYEKL. The CDR3 is 18 amino acids. J gave up 0 bases and V 0 bases, and 8 bases lay outside the gene matches. Written as DNA, the CDR3 is TGCGCCAGCAGCCAAGATATAAGGCGGGGGAGCTCCTACAATGAGCAGTTCTTC. Translating it yields CASSQDIRRGSSYNEQFF.

This chain joins TRBV5-1 and TRBJ2-1, with TRBD2 matching 15 bases. The CDR3 is 16 amino acids. V lost 3 bases and J lost 9; bases outside the gene matches: 7. Germline CDR1 SGHRS, CDR2 YFSETQ. Here the CDR3 DNA reads TGCGCCAGCAGCTCCGGACTAGCGGGGGGGCTTCCTGAGCAGTTCTTC. Translating it yields CASSSGLAGGLPEQFF.

This chain uses TRBV4-1 with TRBJ1-6; the match to TRBD1 covers 9 bases. The junction had 4 bases not matched to a gene; V was cut back by 0 bases and J by 7 bases. Germline CDR1 and CDR2: MGHRA and YSYEKL. The CDR3 sequence is 16 residues long. CDR3 DNA sequence: TGCGCCAGCAGCCAAGATCTGACAGGGGGAAATTCACCCCTCCACTTT. Translation: CASSQDLTGGNSPLHF.

The DNA for the CDR3 is TGTGCCAGCAGTGAAAGGGGACTCGACTTTTACGAGCAGTACTTC. Its translation is CASSERGLDFYEQYF. V and J are TRBV2 and TRBJ2-7, with a weak D call TRBD2 (6 bases). Germline CDR1 and CDR2: SNHLY and FYNNEI. The CDR3 totals 15 residues. Trimming took 2 bases from V and 4 from J, leaving 15 bases between them.

This clone was seen once. CDR3 in amino acids: CASSIVGGLGGPQHF. The CDR3 bases are TGTGCCAGTAGTATAGTAGGGGGCTTAGGGGGGCCCCAGCATTTT. This sequence joins TRBV19 and TRBJ1-5; TRBD1 matches at 7 bases. Germline V CDR1 and CDR2: LNHDA, SQIVND (reference sequence). The CDR3 sequence is 15 residues long. V lost 1 base, J lost 9 bases, and 9 bases stayed unmatched.

The V call is TRBV2, the J call TRBJ2-5, with 10 bases that match TRBD2. The trim removed 9 bases at V and 1 base at J, leaving 17 bases unmatched. The CDR3 sequence is 18 residues long. CDR1 and CDR2 (germline): SNHLY, FYNNEI. CDR3 in DNA: TGTGCCAGTTATGGACTAGCGGCCCCCCTACGGGGCCAAGAGACCCAGTACTTC. The encoded protein is CASYGLAAPLRGQETQYF. The full variable domain, completed using reference TRBV2 and TRBJ2-5, is EPEVTQTPSHQVTQMGQEVILRCVPISNHLYFYWYRQILGQKVEFLVSFYNNEISEKSEIFDDQFSVERPDGSNFTLKIRSTKLEDSAMYFCASYGLAAPLRGQETQYFGPGTRLLVL.

This sequence joins TRBV10-3 and TRBJ2-7; 10 bases align to TRBD2. The CDR3 runs 13 residues. Germline lookup yields CDR1 ENHRY and CDR2 SYGVKD. J was trimmed by 6 bases and V by 8 bases; bases with no gene match: 7. CDR3 nucleotides: TGTGCCATCTCGCTAGCGGGAGATCGCGAGCAGTACTTC. As protein: CAISLAGDREQYF.

The chain employs TRBV28 and TRBJ2-3, with D perhaps TRBD2 (5 bases). This CDR3 is 15 amino acids long. CDR1 and CDR2 (germline): MDHEN, SYDVKM. Between the trimmed V and J ends, which lost 4 bases and 0 bases, there was a span of 11 bases. CDR3 protein: CASSWTRPSTDTQYF. In DNA, the CDR3 is TGTGCCAGCAGTTGGACTCGACCTAGCACAGATACGCAGTATTTT.

This clone has just one count. The chain uses TRBV28 and TRBJ2-5; 7 nucleotides match TRBD1. Trimming cost V 2 bases and J 1 base; bases outside gene matches: 4. The V gene's germline CDR1 is MDHEN and CDR2 SYDVKM. This CDR3 contains 15 residues. The CDR3: CASSLEGAAQETQYF. The CDR3 bases are TGTGCCAGCAGTTTAGAGGGGGCGGCCCAAGAGACCCAGTACTTC.